One and the same sample provided the 28 T cell receptor beta chains below, sequenced in a study of identifying expanded T cells in peripheral blood. Method: immunoSEQ multiplex PCR; TCRdb's copy keeps in-frame clones and lacks some. The data show tens of thousands of clones, about four fifths seen once. The sequenced sample consisted of blood. All receptors come from a person between 18 and 75 years old in good health.

This clone was seen a few times. This rearrangement joins TRBV6-6 to TRBJ1-2; 8 nucleotides match TRBD1. This CDR3 region has 15 residues. Germline-derived CDR1 and CDR2 are MNHNY and SVGAGI (reference sequence). V gave up 0 bases and J gave up 8 bases; unmatched junction bases: 8. DNA of the CDR3: TGTGCCAGCAGTTACTCGGACAGGGTTTTCGGCGGCTACACCTTC. This translates into CASSYSDRVFGGYTF.

The chain couples TRBV5-4 to TRBJ2-7; 10 bases match TRBD2. This CDR3 comprises 17 residues. V lost 4 bases, J lost 1 base, and 11 bases stayed unmatched. CDR1 SGHNT and CDR2 YYREEE come from the germline V gene (reference sequence). The CDR3 DNA reads TGTGCCAGCAGCCCGGGCCCTAGCGGGAGTATGTCCTACGAGCAGTACTTC. This encodes CASSPGPSGSMSYEQYF.

The rearrangement uses TRBV4-1 and TRBJ1-2; D is ambiguous. The CDR3 totals 15 residues. Germline CDR1 reads MGHRA; CDR2 reads YSYEKL. The V end was cut by 0 bases, the J end by 0 bases, with 8 bases between. The DNA of the CDR3 is TGCGCCAGCAGCCAAGATCGTGGGGCTAACTATGGCTACACCTTC. Its protein product is CASSQDRGANYGYTF.

The J gene is TRBJ1-2, the V gene TRBV19; D ambiguous. This CDR3 region has 15 residues. Trimming took 3 bases from V and 0 from J, leaving 11 bases between them. CDR1 LNHDA and CDR2 SQIVND come from the germline V gene (reference sequence). Written as DNA, the CDR3 is TGTGCCAGTAGTATTAACCGAGGATCTAACTATGGCTACACCTTC. This encodes CASSINRGSNYGYTF.

The chain has TRBV4-3 and TRBJ2-1; D is ambiguous. The CDR3 has 15 residues. V was shortened by 4 bases and J by 0 bases, with 10 bases between the two germline ends. Germline CDR1 LGHNA, CDR2 YSLEER. For the CDR3, the DNA is TGCGCCAGCAGCCTTCAATCCAGCTCCTACAATGAGCAGTTCTTC. It codes for CASSLQSSSYNEQFF.

The gene calls are TRBV6-6 and TRBJ1-2, with D possibly TRBD1 on 5 matching bases. CDR1 and CDR2 (germline): MNHNY, SVGAGI (reference sequence). The CDR3 totals 16 residues. V was cut by 2 bases and J by 5 bases, with 18 bases left in between. The CDR3 bases are TGTGCCAGCAGTTACGCCAGGGCCAGGAGTGCATATGGCTACACCTTC. Residues: CASSYARARSAYGYTF.

The chain joins TRBV5-1 to TRBJ2-5; 8 bases line up with TRBD2. Germline CDR1 is SGHRS and CDR2 is YFSETQ. CDR3 size: 14 residues. Trimming cost V 1 base and J 5 bases; bases outside gene matches: 4. CDR3 residues: CASSLYGREETQYF. The CDR3 DNA reads as TGCGCCAGCAGCTTGTACGGGAGGGAGGAGACCCAGTACTTC.

V gene TRBV15 combines with J gene TRBJ2-3; TRBD2 matches at 8 bases. V dropped 3 bases and J dropped 1; count of bases not matched to a gene: 3. Germline CDR1 and CDR2: LNHNV and YYDKDF (reference sequence). The CDR3 runs 15 residues. The CDR3 sequence is CATSREAGGTDTQYF. CDR3 bases: TGTGCCACCAGCAGGGAAGCGGGAGGCACAGATACGCAGTATTTT.

The chain carries TRBV5-4 and TRBJ1-2; TRBD1 is a possible D gene (5 bases). V was cut by 4 bases and J by 7 bases, with 23 bases left in between. Germline V gene sequence: CDR1 SGHNT, CDR2 YYREEE (reference sequence). This CDR3 region has 16 residues. The CDR3 DNA reads TGTGCCAGCAGCCCTAGGTCGGCAGGGAGGTCTCTTGGCTACACCTTC. This translates into CASSPRSAGRSLGYTF.

The rearrangement uses TRBV5-1 and TRBJ2-2; 7 nucleotides align to TRBD1. V was clipped by 4 bases and J by 2 bases; unmatched bases: 5. The CDR3 has 15 residues. Germline V gene lookup returns CDR1 SGHRS and CDR2 YFSETQ. The CDR3 loop reads CASSPRDSNTGELFF. In nucleotides, the CDR3 is TGCGCCAGCAGCCCGAGGGACAGTAACACCGGGGAGCTGTTTTTT.

V and J are TRBV6-1 and TRBJ2-3; no clear D. Looked up from germline, CDR1 is MNHNS and CDR2 is SASEGT. The ends were cut back, 11 bases at V and 4 bases at J, with 19 bases in the middle. This CDR3 contains 14 residues. The CDR3 reads CACQVQRVSDTQYF. The CDR3 coding sequence is TGTGCCTGCCAGGTACAACGGGTATCAGATACGCAGTATTTT.

V gene TRBV11-2 combines with J gene TRBJ2-3; TRBD1 aligns across 7 bases. The V gene end was trimmed by 5 bases and the J gene end by 8 bases; junction bases not matched to a gene: 7. The CDR3 runs to 13 residues. From germline, CDR1 is SGHAT and CDR2 FQNNGV. The CDR3 loop is CASSTQGEGTQYF. The DNA of the CDR3 is TGTGCCAGCAGCACCCAGGGGGAAGGTACGCAGTATTTT.

The count of this clone is one. The chain joins TRBV19 to TRBJ2-1; the match to TRBD2 covers 8 bases. Germline V gene data show CDR1 as LNHDA and CDR2 as SQIVND (reference sequence). The J segment lost 9 bases and the V segment lost 9 bases, leaving 22 bases of the junction unmatched. CDR3 size: 17 residues. The CDR3 sequence is CASGEPGLGPSEGEQFF. The CDR3 region has the DNA TGTGCCAGCGGAGAACCGGGACTAGGTCCCTCGGAAGGTGAGCAGTTCTTC.

The rearrangement links TRBV6-5 to TRBJ1-2, with 7 bases aligning to TRBD1. J gave up 6 bases and V 6 bases, and 7 bases lay outside the gene matches. CDR1 and CDR2 (germline): MNHEY, SVGAGI. The CDR3 is made up of 13 amino acids. The CDR3 DNA sequence: TGTGCCAGCAGATCGAACAGGGGCCATGGCTACACCTTC. This gives the protein CASRSNRGHGYTF.

The J gene is TRBJ1-3, the V gene TRBV5-1; the D is unclear. The CDR3 has 16 amino acids. CDR1 is SGHRS, CDR2 YFSETQ, per germline. The V and J ends lost 1 base and 1 base respectively, with 12 bases between them. The CDR3 coding sequence is TGCGCCAGCAGCTTGATGTCGGGGAGGTCTGGAAACACCATATATTTT. As protein: CASSLMSGRSGNTIYF.

Only a few counts were recorded for this clone. The chain links TRBV19 to TRBJ2-1; 9 bases agree with TRBD2. CDR3 length: 14 residues. The J segment lost 5 bases and the V segment lost 7 bases, leaving 6 bases of the junction unmatched. Germline CDR1 and CDR2: LNHDA and SQIVND (reference sequence). The CDR3 DNA is TGTGCCAGTAAGGAGACTAGCGGTAACAATGAGCAGTTCTTC. Protein sequence: CASKETSGNNEQFF.

The sample holds one count of this clone. CDR3 sequence: CASSPERALNTEAFF. CDR3 DNA: TGCGCCAGCAGCCCCGAGAGGGCGTTGAACACTGAAGCTTTCTTT. The chain links TRBV5-1 to TRBJ1-1; no clear D gene. V lost 4 bases, J lost 0 bases, and 13 bases lay in between. Germline V lookup: CDR1 SGHRS, CDR2 YFSETQ. This CDR3 is built from 15 residues. The full variable domain, completed using reference TRBV5-1 and TRBJ1-1, is KAGVTQTPRYLIKTRGQQVTLSCSPISGHRSVSWYQQTPGQGLQFLFEYFSETQRNKGNFPGRFSGRQFSNSRSEMNVSTLELGDSALYLCASSPERALNTEAFFGQGTRLTVV.

The table lists this clone with a count of one. The chain couples TRBV2 to TRBJ2-7; 12 bases match TRBD2. Trimming at V came to 7 bases and at J to 9 bases, leaving 10 bases not matched to a gene. Germline values: CDR1 SNHLY, CDR2 FYNNEI. The CDR3 extends over 14 amino acids. This CDR3 reads CASNILAGGVGQYV. CDR3 bases: TGTGCCAGCAATATACTAGCGGGAGGCGTGGGGCAGTACGTC.

In DNA form, the CDR3 reads TGCAGCGTTTCGGGCACTGAAGCTTTCTTT. Amino acid sequence: CSVSGTEAFF. This sequence joins TRBV29-1 and TRBJ1-1; no clear D. CDR1 and CDR2 from the germline V gene are SQVTM and ANQGSEA. The CDR3 has 10 residues. Between the trimmed V and J ends, which lost 5 bases and 4 bases, there was a span of 5 bases.

The chain links TRBV2 to TRBJ1-5; TRBD1 matches at 11 bases. Unmatched junction bases numbered 4, after V lost 6 bases and J lost 6 bases. The germline CDR1 and CDR2 sequences are SNHLY and FYNNEI. The CDR3 has 14 residues. For the CDR3, the DNA is TGTGCCAGCAGCTACGGGACAGGGGGTCAGCCCCAGCATTTT. This sequence encodes CASSYGTGGQPQHF.

The CDR3 DNA reads TGTGCCAGCAGTGAAGCTCAGTACGGGGCTTTCTTT. Translated: CASSEAQYGAFF. The gene calls are TRBV2 and TRBJ1-1; D is unclear. This CDR3 comprises 12 residues. Germline V CDR1 and CDR2: SNHLY, FYNNEI. Trimming cost V 0 bases and J 11 bases, with 10 bases left between them.

This chain uses TRBV9 with TRBJ2-7; TRBD1 is a possible D gene (5 bases). Trimming took 3 bases from V and 2 from J, leaving 12 bases between them. The CDR3 is 14 residues long. Germline values: CDR1 SGDLS, CDR2 YYNGEE. The CDR3 DNA follows: TGTGCCAGCAGCGGCCCACAGGCGCCCTACGAGCAGTACTTC. Translating gives CASSGPQAPYEQYF.

The V call is TRBV7-9, the J call TRBJ2-7; D assignment may be TRBD1 or TRBD2 (6 bases each). This CDR3 is 13 amino acids long. Trimming removed 0 bases from V and 11 bases from J, with 14 bases in between. In germline, CDR1 is SEHNR, CDR2 FQNEAQ (reference sequence). The CDR3 nucleotides read TGTGCCAGCAGCTTAGCGGAGGAGGGGGTGAAGTACTTC. This sequence encodes CASSLAEEGVKYF.

This chain joins TRBV29-1 and TRBJ1-1; TRBD1 matches 8 bases. CDR1 is SQVTM, CDR2 ANQGSEA, per germline. This CDR3 has 14 residues. The V and J ends lost 6 bases and 6 bases, in that order; junction bases with no gene match: 12. In DNA, the CDR3 is TGCAGCGTCCAACAAGGACAGGGCAGTGCTGAAGCTTTCTTT. Its protein product is CSVQQGQGSAEAFF.

The rearrangement uses TRBV29-1 and TRBJ2-7, with 9 bases fitting TRBD2. This CDR3 region has 13 residues. V was clipped by 4 bases and J by 1 base; unmatched bases: 2. CDR1 and CDR2 (germline): SQVTM, ANQGSEA. CDR3 protein: CSVALAGSYEQYF. CDR3 DNA: TGCAGCGTTGCACTAGCGGGTTCCTACGAGCAGTACTTC.

The gene calls are TRBV2 and TRBJ2-7, with 8 bases that match TRBD2. The J segment lost 7 bases and the V segment lost 4 bases, leaving 6 bases of the junction unmatched. This CDR3 comprises 13 residues. Germline values: CDR1 SNHLY, CDR2 FYNNEI. The CDR3 DNA is TGTGCCAGCAGTGGGGGGACTAGTGTGGAGCAGTACTTC. Its translation: CASSGGTSVEQYF.

This clone was detected only once. CDR3 in DNA: TGCGCCAGCAGCCAAGCACTGGGGATCTATGGCTACACCTTC. This translates into CASSQALGIYGYTF. The V gene is TRBV4-1, the J gene TRBJ1-2; D is unclear. Germline lookup yields CDR1 MGHRA and CDR2 YSYEKL. The CDR3 consists of 14 residues. Trimming removed 1 base from V and 4 bases from J, with 10 bases in between.

The gene calls are TRBV5-1 and TRBJ1-6; 10 bases align to TRBD1. The CDR3 contains 14 residues. Trimming took 3 bases from V and 8 from J; bases not matched to a gene: 2. Germline lookup yields CDR1 SGHRS and CDR2 YFSETQ. The CDR3 spells CASSSTGGDSPLHF. For the CDR3, the DNA is TGCGCCAGCAGCTCGACAGGGGGCGATTCACCCCTCCACTTT.